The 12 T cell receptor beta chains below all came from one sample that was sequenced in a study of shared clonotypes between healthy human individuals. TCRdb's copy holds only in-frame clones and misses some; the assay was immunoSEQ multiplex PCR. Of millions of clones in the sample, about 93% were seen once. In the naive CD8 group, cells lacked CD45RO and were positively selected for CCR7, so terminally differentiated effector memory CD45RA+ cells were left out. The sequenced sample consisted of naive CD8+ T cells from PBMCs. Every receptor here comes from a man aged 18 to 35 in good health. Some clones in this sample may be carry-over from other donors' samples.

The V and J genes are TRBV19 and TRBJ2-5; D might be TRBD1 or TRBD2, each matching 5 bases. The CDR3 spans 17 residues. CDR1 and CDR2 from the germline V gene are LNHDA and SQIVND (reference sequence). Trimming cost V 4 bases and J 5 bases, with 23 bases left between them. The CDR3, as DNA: TGTGCCAGTAGTAAACGCCGGGACCCCAACATTGGGGAGACCCAGTACTTC. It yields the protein CASSKRRDPNIGETQYF.

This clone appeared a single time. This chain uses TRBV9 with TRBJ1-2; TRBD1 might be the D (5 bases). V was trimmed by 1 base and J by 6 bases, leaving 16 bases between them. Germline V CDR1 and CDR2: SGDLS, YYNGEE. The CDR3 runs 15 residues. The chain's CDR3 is CASSVRGAGSNGYTF. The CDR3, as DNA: TGTGCCAGCAGCGTAAGAGGAGCAGGGAGTAATGGCTACACCTTC.

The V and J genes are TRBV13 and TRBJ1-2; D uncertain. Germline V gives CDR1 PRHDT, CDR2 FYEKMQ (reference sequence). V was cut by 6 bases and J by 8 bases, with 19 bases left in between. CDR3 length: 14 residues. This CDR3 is CASRGFNGAVGYTF. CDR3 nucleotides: TGTGCCAGCAGGGGCTTTAACGGTGCGGTCGGCTACACCTTC.

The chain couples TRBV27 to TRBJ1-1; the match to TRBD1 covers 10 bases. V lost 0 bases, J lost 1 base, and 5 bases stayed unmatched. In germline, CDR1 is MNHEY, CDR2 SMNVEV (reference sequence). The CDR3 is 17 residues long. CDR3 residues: CASSLSVTGGANTEAFF. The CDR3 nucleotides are TGTGCCAGCAGTTTATCGGTGACAGGGGGCGCGAACACTGAAGCTTTCTTT.

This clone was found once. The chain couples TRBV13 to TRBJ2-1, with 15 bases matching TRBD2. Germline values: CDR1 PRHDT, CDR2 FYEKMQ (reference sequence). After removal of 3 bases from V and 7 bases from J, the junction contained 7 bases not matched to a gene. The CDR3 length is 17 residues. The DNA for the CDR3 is TGTGCCAGCAGCTTGGTCCGGACTAGCGGGAGGGGAAATGAGCAGTTCTTC. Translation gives CASSLVRTSGRGNEQFF.

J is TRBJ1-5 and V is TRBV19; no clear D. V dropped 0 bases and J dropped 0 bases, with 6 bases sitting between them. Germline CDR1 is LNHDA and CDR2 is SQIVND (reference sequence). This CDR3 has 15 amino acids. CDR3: CASSIERDSNQPQHF. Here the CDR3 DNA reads TGTGCCAGTAGTATAGAACGGGATAGCAATCAGCCCCAGCATTTT.

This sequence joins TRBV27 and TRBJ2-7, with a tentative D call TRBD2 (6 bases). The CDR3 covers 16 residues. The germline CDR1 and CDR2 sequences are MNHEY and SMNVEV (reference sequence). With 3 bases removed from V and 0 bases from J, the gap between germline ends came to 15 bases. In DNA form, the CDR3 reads TGTGCCAGCAGTTTTTCGGGGGAAGGGCCCTCCTACGAGCAGTACTTC. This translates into CASSFSGEGPSYEQYF.

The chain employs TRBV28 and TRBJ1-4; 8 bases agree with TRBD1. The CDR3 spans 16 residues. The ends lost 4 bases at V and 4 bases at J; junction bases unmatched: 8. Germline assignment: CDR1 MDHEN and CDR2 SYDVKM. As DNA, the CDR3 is TGTGCCAGCAGTTCAACCCGGACAGGGCGTAATGAAAAACTGTTTTTT. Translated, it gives CASSSTRTGRNEKLFF.

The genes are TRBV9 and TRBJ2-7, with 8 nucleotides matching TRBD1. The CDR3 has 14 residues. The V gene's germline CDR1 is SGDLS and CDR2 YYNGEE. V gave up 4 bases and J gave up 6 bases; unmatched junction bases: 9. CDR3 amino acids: CASSLAGQGLEQYF. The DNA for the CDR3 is TGTGCCAGCAGCTTAGCCGGACAGGGCCTCGAGCAGTACTTC.

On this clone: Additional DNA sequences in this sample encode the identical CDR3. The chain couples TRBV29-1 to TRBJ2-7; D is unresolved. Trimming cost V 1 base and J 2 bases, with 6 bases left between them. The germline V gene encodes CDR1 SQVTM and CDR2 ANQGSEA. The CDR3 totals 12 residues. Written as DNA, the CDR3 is TGCAGCGTTGAAGTTAGGGCCTACGAGCAGTACTTC. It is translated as CSVEVRAYEQYF.

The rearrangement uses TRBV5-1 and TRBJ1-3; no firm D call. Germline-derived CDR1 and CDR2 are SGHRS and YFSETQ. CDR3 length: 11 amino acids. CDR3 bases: TGCGCTAATTACTCTGGAAACACCATATATTTT. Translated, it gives CANYSGNTIYF.

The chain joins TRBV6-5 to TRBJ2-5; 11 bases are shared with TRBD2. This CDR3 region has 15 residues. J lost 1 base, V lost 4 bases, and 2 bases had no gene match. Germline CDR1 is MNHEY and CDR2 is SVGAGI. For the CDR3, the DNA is TGTGCCAGCAGTTCTGGGACTAGCGGCCAAGAGACCCAGTACTTC. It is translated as CASSSGTSGQETQYF.